What follows are 4 T cell receptor beta chains derived from one specimen sequenced in a study of blood T cell repertoires in COVID-19. This table comes from immunoSEQ multiplex PCR, and its TCRdb copy is limited to in-frame clones, with some not included. The sample holds about 160,000 clones, 84% seen once. The sequenced sample was PBMCs or T cells enriched from blood (not recorded which). Source of these receptors: a woman aged 45-60 years who had recovered from COVID-19.

This clone appeared once. The chain carries TRBV7-2 and TRBJ2-2, with 10 bases fitting TRBD2. V lost 5 bases to trimming and J lost 7 bases; unmatched junction nucleotides: 10. This CDR3 region has 16 residues. CDR1 and CDR2 (germline): SGHTA, FQGNSA. The CDR3 loop reads CASSRPTGLASGELFF. CDR3 sequence (DNA): TGTGCCAGCAGCCGCCCGACGGGACTAGCGAGCGGGGAGCTGTTTTTT. The full variable domain, its missing parts supplied by reference TRBV7-2 and TRBJ2-2, is GAGVSQSPSNKVTEKGKDVELRCDPISGHTALYWYRQSLGQGLEFLIYFQGNSAPDKSGLPSDRFSAERTGGSVSTLTIQRTQQEDSAVYLCASSRPTGLASGELFFGEGSRLTVL.

The J gene is TRBJ2-2, the V gene TRBV11-1; D unresolved. CDR3 length: 13 residues. The germline V and J ends were trimmed by 3 bases and 3 bases, with 5 bases remaining between them. Germline lookup yields CDR1 SGHAT and CDR2 FQDESV (reference sequence). CDR3 in amino acids: CASSFRDTGELFF. CDR3 nucleotides: TGTGCCAGCAGCTTTCGGGACACCGGGGAGCTGTTTTTT.

The rearrangement uses TRBV7-8 and TRBJ1-2, with TRBD1 identical over 7 bases. CDR1 SGHVS and CDR2 FQNEAQ come from the germline V gene. The CDR3 runs 13 residues. After removal of 5 bases from V and 8 bases from J, the junction contained 8 bases not matched to a gene. CDR3 sequence: CASSPGGRTGYTF. As DNA, the CDR3 is TGTGCCAGCAGCCCAGGGGGTAGAACAGGCTACACCTTC. The variable domain in full, completed from reference TRBV7-8 and TRBJ1-2, reads GAGVSQSPRYKVAKRGQDVALRCDPISGHVSLFWYQQALGQGPEFLTYFQNEAQLDKSGLPSDRFFAERPEGSVSTLKIQRTQQEDSAVYLCASSPGGRTGYTFGSGTRLTVV.

The chain links TRBV7-2 to TRBJ2-4; D perhaps matches TRBD2 (5 bases). Trimming took off 3 bases at V and 9 bases at J, with 15 bases between the two ends. This CDR3 has 14 amino acids. Germline V gene data show CDR1 as SGHTA and CDR2 as FQGNSA. The DNA for the CDR3 is TGTGCCAGCAGCTTGTCTCCCAAGGCGGGCATTCAGTACTTC. This sequence encodes CASSLSPKAGIQYF.